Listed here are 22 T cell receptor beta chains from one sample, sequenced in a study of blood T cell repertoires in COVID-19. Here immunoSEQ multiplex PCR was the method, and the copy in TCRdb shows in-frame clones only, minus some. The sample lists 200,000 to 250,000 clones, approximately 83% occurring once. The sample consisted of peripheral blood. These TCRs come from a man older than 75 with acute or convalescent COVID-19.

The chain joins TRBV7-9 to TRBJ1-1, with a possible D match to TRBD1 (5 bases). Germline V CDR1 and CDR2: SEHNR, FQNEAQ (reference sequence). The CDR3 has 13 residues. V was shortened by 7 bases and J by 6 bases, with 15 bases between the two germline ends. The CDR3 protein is CASIVTGTAEAFF. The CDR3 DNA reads TGTGCCAGCATCGTTACCGGGACTGCTGAAGCTTTCTTT.

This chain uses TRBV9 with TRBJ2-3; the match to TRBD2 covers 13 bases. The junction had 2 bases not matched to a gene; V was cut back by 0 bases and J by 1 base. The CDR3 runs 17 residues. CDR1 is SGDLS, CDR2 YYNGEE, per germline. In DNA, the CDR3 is TGTGCCAGCAGCGTAGGAGGACTAGCGGGGGGCACAGATACGCAGTATTTT. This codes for CASSVGGLAGGTDTQYF.

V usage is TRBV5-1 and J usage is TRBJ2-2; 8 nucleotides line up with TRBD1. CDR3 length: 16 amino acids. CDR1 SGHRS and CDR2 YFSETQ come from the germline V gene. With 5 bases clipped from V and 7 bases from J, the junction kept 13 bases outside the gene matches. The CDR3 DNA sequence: TGCGCCAGCAGTTTAGAGGCCAGGGGGCCTAGCGGGGAGCTGTTTTTT. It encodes CASSLEARGPSGELFF.

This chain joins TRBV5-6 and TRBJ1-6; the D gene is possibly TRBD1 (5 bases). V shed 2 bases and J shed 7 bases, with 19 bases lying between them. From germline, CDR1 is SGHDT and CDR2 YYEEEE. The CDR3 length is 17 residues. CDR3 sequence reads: CASSFPPHRGRNSPLHF. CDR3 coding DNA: TGTGCCAGCAGCTTCCCCCCTCACCGGGGGAGGAATTCACCCCTCCACTTT.

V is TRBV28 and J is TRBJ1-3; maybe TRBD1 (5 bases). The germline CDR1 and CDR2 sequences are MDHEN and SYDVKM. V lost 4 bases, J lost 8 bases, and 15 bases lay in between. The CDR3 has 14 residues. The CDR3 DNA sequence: TGTGCCAGCAGTTCGGGGGGAGTCGGGGACACCATATATTTT. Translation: CASSSGGVGDTIYF. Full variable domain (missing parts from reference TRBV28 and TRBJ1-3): DVKVTQSSRYLVKRTGEKVFLECVQDMDHENMFWYRQDPGLGLRLIYFSYDVKMKEKGDIPEGYSVSREKKERFSLILESASTNQTSMYLCASSSGGVGDTIYFGEGSWLTVV.

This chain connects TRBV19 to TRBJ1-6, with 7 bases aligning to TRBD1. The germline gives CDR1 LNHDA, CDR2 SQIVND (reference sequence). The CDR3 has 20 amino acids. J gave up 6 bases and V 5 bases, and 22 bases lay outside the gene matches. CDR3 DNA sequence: TGTGCCAGTAGTCTATACGGGTCCAGGGGGAACTATTGGGGTAATTCACCCCTCCACTTT. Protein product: CASSLYGSRGNYWGNSPLHF.

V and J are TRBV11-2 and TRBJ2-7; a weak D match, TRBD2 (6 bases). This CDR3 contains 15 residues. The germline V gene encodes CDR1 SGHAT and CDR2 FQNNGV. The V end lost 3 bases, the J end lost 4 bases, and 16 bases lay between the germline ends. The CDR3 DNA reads TGTGCCAGCAGCTTTCCCCCGTCAGGGAGGTACGAGCAGTACTTC. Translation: CASSFPPSGRYEQYF.

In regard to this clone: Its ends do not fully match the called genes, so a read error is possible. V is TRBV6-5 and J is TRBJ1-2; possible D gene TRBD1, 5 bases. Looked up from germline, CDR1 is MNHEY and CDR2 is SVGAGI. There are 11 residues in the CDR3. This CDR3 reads CASQGRDGHTF. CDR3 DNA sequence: TGTGCCAGTCAGGGTAGGGATGGCCACACCTTC.

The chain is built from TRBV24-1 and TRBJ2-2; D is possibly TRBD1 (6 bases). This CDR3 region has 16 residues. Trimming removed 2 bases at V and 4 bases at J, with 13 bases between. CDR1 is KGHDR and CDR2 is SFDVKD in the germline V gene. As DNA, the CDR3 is TGTGCCACCAGTGATTCCGGACAGACGGGCACCGGGGAGCTGTTTTTT. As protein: CATSDSGQTGTGELFF.

The CDR3 loop is CATSDFPSGAGELFF. The CDR3 nucleotides read TGTGCCACCAGTGATTTCCCCTCGGGGGCCGGGGAGCTGTTTTTT. The chain joins TRBV24-1 to TRBJ2-2; weak D call: TRBD2 (6 bases). Trimming removed 1 base from V and 6 bases from J, with 11 bases in between. This CDR3 has 15 amino acids. Germline V gene sequence: CDR1 KGHDR, CDR2 SFDVKD.

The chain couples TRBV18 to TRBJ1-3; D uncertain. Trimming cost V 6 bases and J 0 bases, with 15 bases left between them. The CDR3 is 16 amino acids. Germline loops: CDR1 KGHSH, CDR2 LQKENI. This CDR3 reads CASSHQAIHSGNTIYF. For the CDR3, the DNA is TGTGCCAGCTCCCATCAGGCGATTCACTCTGGAAACACCATATATTTT.

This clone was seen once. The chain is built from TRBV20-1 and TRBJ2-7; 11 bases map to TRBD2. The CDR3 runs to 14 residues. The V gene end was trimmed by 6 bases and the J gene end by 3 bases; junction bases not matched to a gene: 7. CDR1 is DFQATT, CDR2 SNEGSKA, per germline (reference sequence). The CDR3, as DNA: TGCAGTGCCAGTATAGCGGGAGGGTACTACGAGCAGTACTTC. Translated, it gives CSASIAGGYYEQYF.

In nucleotides, the CDR3 is TGCAGCGTTTCGCGAGGAACCATGAACACTGAAGCTTTCTTT. Translation gives CSVSRGTMNTEAFF. The rearrangement uses TRBV29-1 and TRBJ1-1; no firm D call. This CDR3 region has 14 residues. In germline, CDR1 is SQVTM, CDR2 ANQGSEA. V was clipped by 5 bases and J by 0 bases, with 13 bases between them.

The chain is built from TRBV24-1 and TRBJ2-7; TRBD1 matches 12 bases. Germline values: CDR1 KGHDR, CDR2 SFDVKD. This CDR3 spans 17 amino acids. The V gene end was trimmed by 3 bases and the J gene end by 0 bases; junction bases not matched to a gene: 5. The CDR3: CATSDRKGQGASYEQYF. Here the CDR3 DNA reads TGTGCCACCAGTGATCGCAAGGGACAGGGGGCCTCCTACGAGCAGTACTTC.

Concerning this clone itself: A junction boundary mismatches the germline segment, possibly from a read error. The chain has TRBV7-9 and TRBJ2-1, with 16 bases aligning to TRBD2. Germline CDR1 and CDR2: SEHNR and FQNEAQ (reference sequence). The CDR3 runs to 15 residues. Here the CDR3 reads CASSDSGTSGRGPLF. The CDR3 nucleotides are TGTGCCAGCAGCGACTCCGGGACTAGCGGGAGGGGGCCGCTCTTC.

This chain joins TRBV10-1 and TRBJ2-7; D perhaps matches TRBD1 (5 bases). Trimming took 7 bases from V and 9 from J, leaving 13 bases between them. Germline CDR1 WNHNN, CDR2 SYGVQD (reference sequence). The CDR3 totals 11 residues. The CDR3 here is CASKQARRQYF. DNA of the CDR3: TGCGCCAGCAAACAGGCGAGGAGGCAGTACTTC.

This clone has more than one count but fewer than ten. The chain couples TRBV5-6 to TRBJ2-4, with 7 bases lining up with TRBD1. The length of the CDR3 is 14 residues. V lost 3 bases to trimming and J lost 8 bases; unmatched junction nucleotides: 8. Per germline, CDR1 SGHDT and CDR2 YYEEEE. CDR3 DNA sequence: TGTGCCAGCAGCTGGGGACAGCCTCGGGACATTCAGTACTTC. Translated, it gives CASSWGQPRDIQYF.

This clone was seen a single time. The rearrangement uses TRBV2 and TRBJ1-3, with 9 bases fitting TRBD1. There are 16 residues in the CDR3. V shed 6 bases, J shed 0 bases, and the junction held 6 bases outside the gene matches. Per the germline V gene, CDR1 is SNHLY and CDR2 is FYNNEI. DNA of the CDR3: TGTGCCAGCAGCCACGACAGGGGGAACTCTGGAAACACCATATATTTT. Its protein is CASSHDRGNSGNTIYF.

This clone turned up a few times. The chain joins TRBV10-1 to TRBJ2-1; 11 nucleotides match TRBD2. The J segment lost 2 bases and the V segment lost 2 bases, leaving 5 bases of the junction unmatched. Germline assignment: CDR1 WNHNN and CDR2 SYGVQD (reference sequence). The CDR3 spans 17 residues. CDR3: CASSEGRLAGPYNEQFF. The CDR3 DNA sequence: TGCGCCAGCAGTGAGGGCCGACTAGCGGGGCCCTACAATGAGCAGTTCTTC.

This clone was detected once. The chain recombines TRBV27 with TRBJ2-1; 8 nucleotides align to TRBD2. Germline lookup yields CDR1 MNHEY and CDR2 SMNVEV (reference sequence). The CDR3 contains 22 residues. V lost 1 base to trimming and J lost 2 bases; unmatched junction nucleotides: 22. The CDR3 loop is CASSLFPPSGGLIAGTYNEQFF. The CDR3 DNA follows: TGTGCCAGCAGTTTATTTCCGCCCTCGGGGGGACTGATAGCGGGAACCTACAATGAGCAGTTCTTC.

CDR3 sequence reads: CASSTPTVGNGYTF. In DNA, the CDR3 is TGTGCCAGCAGCACCCCGACAGTTGGAAATGGCTACACCTTC. The V gene is TRBV6-5, the J gene TRBJ1-2; tentatively, D is TRBD1 (5 bases). The V end lost 6 bases, the J end lost 6 bases, and 17 bases lay between the germline ends. Germline V gene sequence: CDR1 MNHEY, CDR2 SVGAGI. The CDR3 spans 14 residues.

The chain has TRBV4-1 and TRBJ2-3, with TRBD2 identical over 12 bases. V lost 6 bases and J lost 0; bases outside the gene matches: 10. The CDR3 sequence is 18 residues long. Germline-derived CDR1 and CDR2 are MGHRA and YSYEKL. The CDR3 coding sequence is TGCGCCAGCAGACGCACTAGACTAGCGGGGGCCAGCACAGATACGCAGTATTTT. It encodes CASRRTRLAGASTDTQYF.